This TCR beta chain was documented in a study of T cell responses to AZD1222 COVID-19 vaccine. Note on this clone: The antigen remains unidentified.

TCRdb's table, derived via immunoSEQ multiplex PCR, lists solely in-frame clones and lacks some. The profile covers around 140,000 clones, with about 91% appearing a single time and about 1.5% taken by the ten largest. The V gene lost 3 bases and the J gene lost 6 bases, with 12 bases spanning the gap. Per germline, CDR1 MDHEN and CDR2 SYDVKM. The CDR3 length is 14 residues. Study observations and caveats: With two AZD1222 doses given, Spike-specific TCR breadth and depth both rose.

The chain couples TRBV28 to TRBJ1-5; possibly TRBD1 for D (5 bases). Sample: peripheral blood, taken on day 0 of AZD1222 vaccination. The sequence came from an adult in good health. The CDR3 DNA reads TGTGCCAGCAGTTTCGTAGGGGCGGGTCAGCCCCAGCATTTT. Translating gives CASSFVGAGQPQHF.